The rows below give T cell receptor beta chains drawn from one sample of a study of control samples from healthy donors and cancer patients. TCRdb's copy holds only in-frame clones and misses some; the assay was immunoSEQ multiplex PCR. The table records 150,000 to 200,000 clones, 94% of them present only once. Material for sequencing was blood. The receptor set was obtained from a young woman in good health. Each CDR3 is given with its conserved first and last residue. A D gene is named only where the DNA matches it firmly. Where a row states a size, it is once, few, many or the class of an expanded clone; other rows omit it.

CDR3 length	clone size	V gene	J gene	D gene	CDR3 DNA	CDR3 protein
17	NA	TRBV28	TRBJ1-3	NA	TGTGCCAGCAGTTTAGCTGGGCAGGGGCATTATAAGAACACCATATATTTT	CASSLAGQGHYKNTIYF
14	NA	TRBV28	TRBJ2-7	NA	TGTGCCAGCAGTTTTAAGGGCGGACCCTACGAGCAGTACTTC	CASSFKGGPYEQYF
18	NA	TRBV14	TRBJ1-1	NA	TGTGCCAGCAGCCAAGCCCAAGGGGGTGTTCAAATGAACACTGAAGCTTTCTTT	CASSQAQGGVQMNTEAFF
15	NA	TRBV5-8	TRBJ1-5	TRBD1	TGTGCCAGCAGCTTGCCCGGACAGGCAGGGCAGCCCCAGCATTTT	CASSLPGQAGQPQHF
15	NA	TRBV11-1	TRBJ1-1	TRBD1	TGTGCCAGCAGCCGCCGGACAGGCCCGAACACTGAAGCTTTCTTT	CASSRRTGPNTEAFF
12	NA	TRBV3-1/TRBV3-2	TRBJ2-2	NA	TGTGCCAGCCAAGTGTATCCCGGGGAGCTGTTTTTT	CASQVYPGELFF
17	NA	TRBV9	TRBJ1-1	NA	TGTGCCAGCAGACTTGATTTTCAGGGTTCTCCGAACACTGAAGCTTTCTTT	CASRLDFQGSPNTEAFF
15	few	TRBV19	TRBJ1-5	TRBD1	TGTGCCAGTAGTATCCAAAACAGGGGATCTCAGCCCCAGCATTTT	CASSIQNRGSQPQHF
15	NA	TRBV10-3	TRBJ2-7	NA	TGTGCCATCAGTGAGTCGCACGGGCTCTCCTACGAGCAGTACTTC	CAISESHGLSYEQYF
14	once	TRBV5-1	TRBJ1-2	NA	TGCGCCAGCAGCTTGGAACAGGCCAACTATGGCTACACCTTC	CASSLEQANYGYTF
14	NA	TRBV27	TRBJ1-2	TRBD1	TGTGCCAGCAGAGGGACAGGGGGGAGAGGTGGCTACACCTTC	CASRGTGGRGGYTF
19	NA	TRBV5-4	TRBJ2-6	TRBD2	TGTGCCAGCAGCTCTGGCTCACTAGCGGGAGCGGGGGGGGCCAACGTCCTGACTTTC	CASSSGSLAGAGGANVLTF
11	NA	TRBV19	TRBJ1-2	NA	TGTGCCAGTAGTATAGGTAATGGCTACACCTTC	CASSIGNGYTF
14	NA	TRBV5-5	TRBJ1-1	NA	TGTGCCAGCCACTGGTTGGGTGGCGGAACTGAAGCTTTCTTT	CASHWLGGGTEAFF